The rows below give T cell receptor beta chains drawn from one sample of a study of T cell responses to AZD1222 COVID-19 vaccine. Profiling relied on immunoSEQ multiplex PCR, and the TCRdb table lists in-frame clones only, not all of them. The sample lists fewer than 150,000 clones, about 91% occurring once. The starting material was peripheral blood, obtained on day 0 of AZD1222 vaccination. The receptor source for this set is an adult in good health. Each CDR3 is given with its conserved first and last residue. Fields, in order: J gene, clone size, V gene, D gene, CDR3 protein, CDR3 DNA. D genes are given only for firm matches. Size values are once, few and many counts, or a class for expanded clones, and some rows have none.

TRBJ2-1 - TRBV27 TRBD2 CASSYSSGRAHEQFF TGTGCCAGCAGTTATTCTAGCGGGAGGGCACATGAGCAGTTCTTC
TRBJ2-1 once TRBV11-3 TRBD2 CASSSRSGRAHNEQFF TGTGCCAGCAGCTCCCGTAGCGGGAGGGCCCACAATGAGCAGTTCTTC
TRBJ2-7 - TRBV19 TRBD1 CASSIARGLLGHEQYF TGTGCCAGTAGTATCGCCAGGGGGCTTCTTGGCCACGAGCAGTACTTC
TRBJ2-2 - TRBV4-3 TRBD2 CASSQALAGAPNTGELFF TGCGCCAGCAGCCAAGCTCTAGCGGGAGCCCCGAACACCGGGGAGCTGTTTTTT
TRBJ2-1 once TRBV27 TRBD2 CASSPLAKTSGRYNEQFF TGTGCCAGCAGTCCCCTAGCCAAGACTAGCGGGCGTTACAATGAGCAGTTCTTC
TRBJ2-5 - TRBV5-6 TRBD1 CASSSGTGTRETQYF TGTGCCAGCAGCTCCGGGACAGGGACGAGGGAGACCCAGTACTTC
TRBJ1-5 once TRBV10-3 TRBD1 CAISESTGGAIQPQHF TGTGCCATCAGTGAATCGACAGGGGGCGCGATTCAGCCCCAGCATTTT
TRBJ2-7 - TRBV14 - CASSQERIGATTNYEQYF TGTGCCAGCAGCCAAGAAAGGATCGGCGCCACTACGAACTACGAGCAGTACTTC
TRBJ2-5 few TRBV10-1 - CASSSGDIQETQYF TGCGCCAGCAGTTCAGGGGACATACAAGAGACCCAGTACTTC
TRBJ1-1 - TRBV6-5 - CATSSTAEAFF TGTGCCACCTCCTCCACAGCCGAAGCTTTCTTT
TRBJ2-3 - TRBV11-2 TRBD2 CASRNGLAGDVDTQYF TGTGCCAGCAGAAACGGACTAGCGGGAGACGTAGATACGCAGTATTTT
TRBJ2-3 - TRBV30 TRBD2 CAWTRREGDTQYF TGTGCCTGGACACGGCGGGAGGGGGATACGCAGTATTTT
TRBJ1-2 few TRBV27 - CASSPTGIYGYTF TGTGCCAGCAGCCCCACAGGGATCTATGGCTACACCTTC
TRBJ1-1 once TRBV7-9 - CASRLPTRWEAFF TGTGCCAGCAGATTGCCCACGCGGTGGGAAGCTTTCTTT
TRBJ2-7 once TRBV5-6 - CASSLWGTYEQYF TGTGCCAGCAGCTTGTGGGGAACCTACGAGCAGTACTTC
TRBJ2-7 - TRBV27 - CASSSGAPYEQYF TGTGCCAGCAGTTCAGGGGCGCCCTACGAGCAGTACTTC
TRBJ1-4 - TRBV19 - CAISARDRGGGTNEKLFF TGTGCCATTTCGGCCCGGGACCGCGGAGGGGGAACTAATGAAAAACTGTTTTTT
TRBJ1-2 - TRBV19 - CASSVGGMLDGYTF TGTGCCAGTAGTGTCGGCGGTATGCTGGATGGCTACACCTTC
TRBJ1-1 - TRBV7-2 - CASSVQGALTEAFF TGTGCCAGCAGCGTCCAGGGTGCCCTCACTGAAGCTTTCTTT
TRBJ1-5 once TRBV28 - CASSLPQGLGQPQHF TGTGCCAGCAGTTTACCCCAGGGGTTGGGTCAGCCCCAGCATTTT
TRBJ1-4 - TRBV9 - CASSSGVGTNEKLFF TGTGCCAGCAGCTCGGGGGTGGGGACTAATGAAAAACTGTTTTTT
TRBJ2-7 - TRBV11-2 TRBD2 CASSLSVSGSHFSYEQYF TGTGCCAGCAGCTTATCCGTAAGCGGGAGCCACTTCTCCTACGAGCAGTACTTC
TRBJ2-4 - TRBV6-5 - CASSLGGPAKNIQYF TGTGCCAGCAGCTTGGGGGGGCCGGCCAAAAACATTCAGTACTTC
TRBJ1-1 once TRBV7-8 TRBD1 CASRRGTGLPFF TGTGCCAGCAGACGAGGGACAGGGCTTCCTTTCTTT
TRBJ2-6 - TRBV21-1 - CASSNSRQGEAGANVLTF TGTGCCAGCAGCAACTCCCGACAGGGAGAGGCTGGGGCCAACGTCCTGACTTTC
TRBJ2-1 - TRBV24-1 TRBD2 CATSDKPTSGRPSSYNEQFF TGTGCCACCAGTGACAAACCGACTAGCGGGAGGCCCAGCTCCTACAATGAGCAGTTCTTC
TRBJ2-5 - TRBV2 - CASSGNSQETQYF TGTGCCAGCAGTGGTAACAGCCAAGAGACCCAGTACTTC
TRBJ1-2 once TRBV9 TRBD1 CASSVGGQAAGYGYTF TGTGCCAGCAGCGTAGGGGGACAGGCCGCAGGCTATGGCTACACCTTC
TRBJ1-5 - TRBV19 - CASSPRHYNQPQHF TGTGCCAGTAGCCCTCGGCACTATAATCAGCCCCAGCATTTT
TRBJ2-3 - TRBV30 - CALGRDTQYF TGTGCCCTGGGAAGAGATACGCAGTATTTT
TRBJ2-3 once TRBV11-2 - CASSLGGSRRDTQYF TGTGCCAGCAGCTTAGGAGGTAGCCGGAGGGATACGCAGTATTTT